The 30 T cell receptor beta chains reported below all come from one sample, sequenced in a study of blood T cells in healthy people across ages. Sample-barcoded 5' priming and a J-beta primer mix drove a second PCR of roughly 6 to 12 cycles. One entry per CDR3 protein results from TCRdb running MiXCR on the 5' RACE reads. This sample has around 800,000 distinct CDR3 sequences; roughly 46% occur once, and the top ten carry about a sixth. The material sequenced was blood. The source is an elderly man in good health.

This clonotype was seen once. One end of the junction varies from germline; a read error may be responsible. The J gene is TRBJ1-6, the V gene TRBV15; D may be TRBD1 (5 bases). Germline V CDR1 and CDR2: LNHNV, YYDKDF (reference sequence). This CDR3 has 17 amino acids. The CDR3 coding sequence is TGTGCCACCAGCAGACCGAAGGGCACGGGGGTAAGGTCACCCCCCCACTTT. Translated: CATSRPKGTGVRSPPHF.

This clonotype was found a few times. The J gene is TRBJ2-2, the V gene TRBV13; possibly TRBD2 for D (6 bases). CDR1 is PRHDT, CDR2 FYEKMQ, per germline (reference sequence). The length of the CDR3 is 13 residues. V dropped 5 bases and J dropped 7 bases, with 11 bases sitting between them. The CDR3 DNA reads TGTGCCAGCAGCCGGAGACTAGTCGGGGAGCTGTTTTTT. This encodes CASSRRLVGELFF.

The CDR3 sequence: CASSLIRTGGYEQYF. The CDR3 DNA sequence: TGCGCCAGCAGCTTAATCAGGACAGGGGGCTACGAGCAGTACTTC. The rearrangement uses TRBV5-1 and TRBJ2-7, with TRBD1 matching 10 bases. The trim removed 2 bases at V and 3 bases at J, leaving 5 bases unmatched. Germline CDR1 reads SGHRS; CDR2 reads YFSETQ. CDR3 size: 15 residues.

The V and J genes are TRBV20-1 and TRBJ2-1, with 10 bases fitting TRBD1. The CDR3 length is 12 residues. In germline, CDR1 is DFQATT, CDR2 SNEGSKA (reference sequence). This CDR3 reads CSGDRGYNEQFF. DNA for the CDR3: TGCAGCGGGGACAGGGGATACAATGAGCAGTTCTTC.

The sample holds a few counts of this clonotype. This chain links TRBV18 with TRBJ2-5, with TRBD2 identical over 9 bases. This CDR3 is 15 amino acids long. Trimming at V came to 4 bases and at J to 2 bases, leaving 5 bases not matched to a gene. Germline V CDR1 and CDR2: KGHSH, LQKENI. The CDR3 sequence: CASSRASGEQETQYF. The CDR3 bases are TGTGCCAGCTCACGGGCTAGCGGGGAACAAGAGACCCAGTACTTC. Supplemented by reference TRBV18 and TRBJ2-5, the full variable domain reads NAGVMQNPRHLVRRRGQEARLRCSPMKGHSHVYWYRQLPEEGLKFMVYLQKENIIDESGMPKERFSAEFPKEGPSILRIQQVVRGDSAAYFCASSRASGEQETQYFGPGTRLLVL.

The chain joins TRBV20-1 to TRBJ2-5, with D hard to call. Germline CDR1 DFQATT, CDR2 SNEGSKA (reference sequence). The CDR3 runs to 13 residues. The V end was cut by 0 bases, the J end by 5 bases, with 10 bases between. CDR3 in amino acids: CSARDPLLETQYF. The CDR3 coding sequence is TGCAGTGCTAGAGACCCCTTGTTGGAGACCCAGTACTTC.

In its sample, this clonotype was seen a few times. The chain employs TRBV14 and TRBJ2-3, with D unresolved. The germline gives CDR1 SGHDN, CDR2 FVKESK. V shed 1 base and J shed 3 bases, with 5 bases lying between them. The CDR3 length is 13 residues. The CDR3 DNA is TGTGCCAGCAGCCAAGTACGGACAGATACGCAGTATTTT. It specifies CASSQVRTDTQYF.

This clonotype was seen more than once but under ten times. This chain links TRBV20-1 with TRBJ2-3, with D tentatively TRBD1 or TRBD2 (5 bases each). CDR3 length: 19 amino acids. CDR1 is DFQATT and CDR2 is SNEGSKA in the germline V gene (reference sequence). V was clipped by 0 bases and J by 2 bases, with 24 bases between them. CDR3: CSAREVKAGTEVITDTQYF. The CDR3 nucleotides read TGCAGTGCTAGAGAAGTTAAAGCCGGGACGGAGGTTATCACAGATACGCAGTATTTT.

Details on this clonotype: A read error may produce the germline difference seen at one junction end. The rearrangement uses TRBV7-9 and TRBJ2-5; D is tentatively TRBD1 or TRBD2 (5 bases each). Germline CDR1 SEHNR, CDR2 FQNEAQ (reference sequence). This CDR3 is built from 15 residues. The CDR3 DNA sequence: TGTGCCAGCAGCTTATTATCACGTGCTTCTGGGACCCGGTACTTC. It is translated as CASSLLSRASGTRYF.

The rearrangement links TRBV5-1 to TRBJ2-1; TRBD2 matches 7 bases. There are 16 residues in the CDR3. J gave up 10 bases and V 0 bases, and 13 bases lay outside the gene matches. The germline V gene has CDR1 SGHRS and CDR2 YFSETQ. The CDR3 DNA follows: TGCGCCAGCAGCTTGGGCCCGGGGAGGGTCACGATGGAGCAGTTCTTC. Translated, it gives CASSLGPGRVTMEQFF.

The gene calls are TRBV12-3 or TRBV12-4 and TRBJ2-3; possible D gene TRBD2, 5 bases. The CDR3 is made up of 14 amino acids. The germline V and J ends were trimmed by 7 bases and 2 bases, with 13 bases remaining between them. The CDR3 sequence: CASNPAGNTDTQYF. CDR3 bases: TGTGCCAGCAATCCGGCGGGCAACACAGATACGCAGTATTTT.

This clonotype was detected only a few times. The V call is TRBV5-5, the J call TRBJ1-4; possible D gene TRBD1, 6 bases. The CDR3 runs to 14 residues. From germline, CDR1 is SGHKS and CDR2 YYEKEE (reference sequence). Trimming pared 0 bases from V and 6 bases from J, leaving 9 bases between. The CDR3 DNA reads TGTGCCAGCAGCTTGGGACAGGTAGATGAAAAACTGTTTTTT. It codes for CASSLGQVDEKLFF.

This CDR3 reads CASSLARQGTDTQYF. CDR3 bases: TGCGCCAGCAGCTTGGCCCGGCAGGGGACAGATACGCAGTATTTT. This chain joins TRBV5-1 and TRBJ2-3; possibly TRBD1 for D (6 bases). Per the germline V gene, CDR1 is SGHRS and CDR2 is YFSETQ. The ends were cut back, 0 bases at V and 3 bases at J, with 11 bases in the middle. The CDR3 has 15 residues.

This clonotype has just a few counts. The chain recombines TRBV29-1 with TRBJ2-1; TRBD2 agrees at 8 bases. V trimming: 0 bases; J trimming: 4 bases; junction bases outside the gene matches: 5. Germline CDR1 SQVTM, CDR2 ANQGSEA. The CDR3 sequence is 15 residues long. As DNA, the CDR3 is TGCAGCGTTGAAGATGCTAGCGGGCCTTACAATGAGCAGTTCTTC. Translation: CSVEDASGPYNEQFF.

This clonotype was recorded a few times. The chain employs TRBV28 and TRBJ2-7; D uncertain. The CDR3 loop spans 13 amino acids. Germline CDR1 MDHEN, CDR2 SYDVKM. Trimming removed 11 bases from V and 0 bases from J, with 14 bases in between. The CDR3 loop reads CAAMESGSYEQYF. The CDR3 bases are TGTGCCGCCATGGAGTCCGGCTCCTACGAGCAGTACTTC.

V usage is TRBV5-6 and J usage is TRBJ1-5; tentative D call: TRBD1 (5 bases). V lost 1 base to trimming and J lost 3 bases, with 11 bases between them. The CDR3 totals 15 residues. Germline CDR1 reads SGHDT; CDR2 reads YYEEEE. CDR3 residues: CASSLKYGANQPQHF. The DNA of the CDR3 is TGTGCCAGCAGCTTGAAATACGGGGCCAATCAGCCCCAGCATTTT.

The CDR3 sequence is CACHSEKLFF. CDR3 sequence (DNA): TGTGCCTGTCATAGCGAAAAACTGTTTTTT. The rearrangement links TRBV30 to TRBJ1-4; no clear D gene. Trimming left V 6 bases short and J 8 bases short, with 7 bases between. CDR3 size: 10 residues. Germline values: CDR1 GTSNPN, CDR2 SVGIG (reference sequence).

This rearrangement joins TRBV15 to TRBJ2-2; D gene unclear. V lost 4 bases to trimming and J lost 5 bases, with 5 bases between them. Germline V gene sequence: CDR1 LNHNV, CDR2 YYDKDF (reference sequence). This CDR3 is built from 12 residues. The chain's CDR3 is CATSTRTGELFF. DNA of the CDR3: TGTGCCACCAGCACCCGGACCGGGGAGCTGTTTTTT.

This chain joins TRBV29-1 and TRBJ2-2, with a possible D match to TRBD2 (6 bases). The germline V gene encodes CDR1 SQVTM and CDR2 ANQGSEA. V was trimmed by 5 bases and J by 5 bases, leaving 15 bases between them. This CDR3 comprises 14 residues. In DNA, the CDR3 is TGCAGCGTTTCCTTAGCGGTGAAGACCGGGGAGCTGTTTTTT. Translated: CSVSLAVKTGELFF.

The rearrangement joins TRBV3-1 to TRBJ2-5; no reliable D call. The length of the CDR3 is 14 residues. CDR1 and CDR2 (germline): LGHDT, YNNKEL (reference sequence). The ends were cut back, 2 bases at V and 2 bases at J, with 9 bases in the middle. CDR3 in amino acids: CASSQRHDQETQYF. For the CDR3, the DNA is TGTGCCAGCAGCCAAAGACACGATCAAGAGACCCAGTACTTC.

This clonotype was counted a single time. V is TRBV20-1 and J is TRBJ2-1, with D perhaps matching TRBD2 (6 bases). Germline loops: CDR1 DFQATT, CDR2 SNEGSKA (reference sequence). CDR3 size: 14 residues. V lost 5 bases and J lost 3, with 14 bases in between. The DNA for the CDR3 is TGCAGTGCTTCCGGGACTGAGGTCTACAATGAGCAGTTCTTC. Its protein product is CSASGTEVYNEQFF.

In its sample, this clonotype was seen a few times. The chain has TRBV20-1 and TRBJ2-1; 10 nucleotides agree with TRBD2. The V gene end was trimmed by 7 bases and the J gene end by 10 bases; junction bases not matched to a gene: 13. This CDR3 has 14 residues. Germline values: CDR1 DFQATT, CDR2 SNEGSKA (reference sequence). The CDR3 region has the DNA TGCAGTGTGAGAAAGCGGGAGGGCCAAAGGGAGCAGTTCTTC. Its translation: CSVRKREGQREQFF.

A remark on this clonotype: A read error is possible here, since a much larger clone lies one base away. The genes are TRBV3-1 and TRBJ1-2; no clear D. The CDR3 extends over 15 amino acids. The V end lost 4 bases, the J end lost 4 bases, and 16 bases lay between the germline ends. CDR1 and CDR2 (germline): LGHDT, YNNKEL (reference sequence). The CDR3 region has the DNA TGTGCCAGCAGCCGGAATCGGAACTCTGTCTATGGCTACACCTTC. Its protein is CASSRNRNSVYGYTF. Using reference TRBV3-1 and TRBJ1-2 for the parts outside the CDR3, the full variable domain is DTAVSQTPKYLVTQMGNDKSIKCEQNLGHDTMYWYKQDSKKFLKIMFSYNNKELIINETVPNRFSPKSPDKAHLNLHINSLELGDSAVYFCASSRNRNSVYGYTFGSGTRLTVV.

This clonotype was picked up many times. The chain combines TRBV4-1 with TRBJ2-3; D may be TRBD1 or TRBD2 (5 bases each). V gave up 7 bases and J gave up 6 bases, with 17 bases separating them. The CDR3 is 14 residues long. In germline, CDR1 is MGHRA, CDR2 YSYEKL. CDR3 loop: CASNPGPLSDTQYF. For the CDR3, the DNA is TGCGCCAGCAACCCGGGACCCCTATCCGATACGCAGTATTTT.

The rearrangement uses TRBV2 and TRBJ1-6; a possible D gene is TRBD1 (5 bases). The V end lost 6 bases, the J end lost 7 bases, and 13 bases lay between the germline ends. The CDR3 has 14 amino acids. CDR1 and CDR2 (germline): SNHLY, FYNNEI. As DNA, the CDR3 is TGTGCCAGCAGGTTACAGGTTAGGAATTCACCCCTCCACTTT. Protein sequence: CASRLQVRNSPLHF. Full variable domain (outside the CDR3, taken from reference TRBV2 and TRBJ1-6): EPEVTQTPSHQVTQMGQEVILRCVPISNHLYFYWYRQILGQKVEFLVSFYNNEISEKSEIFDDQFSVERPDGSNFTLKIRSTKLEDSAMYFCASRLQVRNSPLHFGNGTRLTVT.

The chain is built from TRBV30 and TRBJ1-4, with unresolved D. The V gene lost 4 bases and the J gene lost 4 bases, with 10 bases spanning the gap. Germline CDR1 and CDR2: GTSNPN and SVGIG (reference sequence). The CDR3 runs 13 residues. In DNA, the CDR3 is TGTGCCTGGAATCGGGGTGTTAATGAAAAACTGTTTTTT. It is translated as CAWNRGVNEKLFF.

This chain links TRBV24-1 with TRBJ2-5; D is perhaps TRBD2 (6 bases). This CDR3 is 15 amino acids long. V lost 1 base and J 2 bases, leaving 10 bases between the germline ends. CDR1 is KGHDR and CDR2 is SFDVKD in the germline V gene. DNA for the CDR3: TGTGCCACCAGTGATTTTCAGGGAGGTCAAGAGACCCAGTACTTC. As protein: CATSDFQGGQETQYF.

The rearrangement uses TRBV6-1 and TRBJ2-5, with 8 bases matching TRBD2. The end of the DNA aligns better with TRBJ2-7, so the J call may be wrong. The germline V gene encodes CDR1 MNHNS and CDR2 SASEGT. The CDR3 has 17 residues. The CDR3 DNA is TGTGCCAGCAGTCGTCGGCTAACGGGAGGGCCGGGACACGAGCAGTACTTC. Translation gives CASSRRLTGGPGHEQYF.

The chain is built from TRBV7-2 and TRBJ2-5, with D perhaps matching TRBD2 (6 bases). Looked up from germline, CDR1 is SGHTA and CDR2 is FQGNSA. The CDR3 is 15 residues long. V lost 1 base and J 5 bases, leaving 14 bases between the germline ends. CDR3 region: CASSLVSLAQETQYF. CDR3 bases: TGTGCCAGCAGCTTAGTGTCCCTAGCGCAGGAGACCCAGTACTTC.

The rearrangement joins TRBV29-1 to TRBJ1-1; no definite D call. The CDR3 sequence is 12 residues long. Germline CDR1 SQVTM, CDR2 ANQGSEA. The V end lost 0 bases, the J end lost 6 bases, and 8 bases lay between the germline ends. The CDR3 DNA reads as TGCAGCGTTGAAGACCCTGGGTCTGAAGCTTTCTTT. Protein: CSVEDPGSEAFF.